The 22 T cell receptor beta chains below come from one sample, sequenced in a study of blood T cell repertoires in COVID-19. Assay used: immunoSEQ multiplex PCR; TCRdb lists only in-frame clones, some missing. The sample lists a few hundred thousand clones, roughly 90% seen once, with approximately 3.7% in the top ten. Sample: peripheral blood. The source is a man between 60 and 75 years old who had recovered from COVID-19.

The V gene is TRBV10-1, the J gene TRBJ1-4; 8 nucleotides align to TRBD1. Germline CDR1 WNHNN, CDR2 SYGVQD (reference sequence). V was pared by 6 bases and J by 1 base, with 7 bases of the junction left unmatched. CDR3 length: 16 amino acids. The CDR3: CASRSEGQGTNEKLFF. In DNA form, the CDR3 reads TGCGCCAGCAGATCAGAAGGACAGGGAACTAATGAAAAACTGTTTTTT.

This chain links TRBV2 with TRBJ1-1, with TRBD1 matching 7 bases. The J segment lost 7 bases and the V segment lost 3 bases, leaving 5 bases of the junction unmatched. The CDR3 loop spans 13 amino acids. Germline CDR1 reads SNHLY; CDR2 reads FYNNEI. CDR3 in DNA: TGTGCCAGCAGTGAGTTAGGGGGCAATGAAGCTTTCTTT. Protein sequence: CASSELGGNEAFF.

This clone was seen just once. This rearrangement joins TRBV6-1 to TRBJ2-1; D unresolved. The CDR3 covers 14 residues. Germline V lookup: CDR1 MNHNS, CDR2 SASEGT. Deletions cut 2 bases from V and 6 bases from J, with 11 bases between. In DNA, the CDR3 is TGTGCCAGCAGTGAATATGCTAGACTCAATGAGCAGTTCTTC. Its protein product is CASSEYARLNEQFF.

V and J are TRBV4-2 and TRBJ1-2; unclear D gene. Trimming removed 1 base from V and 2 bases from J, with 23 bases in between. From germline, CDR1 is LGHNA and CDR2 YNFKEQ. The CDR3 has 19 residues. DNA for the CDR3: TGTGCCAGCAGCCAAGCCATACTCGGGTTTGGAACCGTCAACTATGGCTACACCTTC. Translating gives CASSQAILGFGTVNYGYTF.

This clone has more than one count but fewer than ten. The V and J genes are TRBV3-1 (or the pseudogene TRBV3-2) and TRBJ1-1, with D possibly TRBD1 on 5 matching bases. Germline assignment: CDR1 LGHDT and CDR2 YNNKEL (reference sequence). Trimming shortened V by 3 bases and J by 6 bases, and 14 bases separated the two germline ends. CDR3 length equals 14 residues. DNA for the CDR3: TGTGCCAGCAGCCAGAGGGGCGGAGGGTCTGAAGCTTTCTTT. This gives the protein CASSQRGGGSEAFF.

The V gene is TRBV5-6, the J gene TRBJ2-5; D perhaps matches TRBD2 (5 bases). This CDR3 region has 12 residues. V shed 7 bases and J shed 7 bases, with 14 bases lying between them. The germline gives CDR1 SGHDT, CDR2 YYEEEE. CDR3 nucleotides: TGTGCCAGCGGACTCTTATTGGCGACCCAGTACTTC. This codes for CASGLLLATQYF.

On this clone itself: The germline gene is not matched at one end of the junction; a read error may be the cause. CDR3 DNA: TGTGCCAGTAGTATCGGAGGGGGCTTGGTCTTC. As protein: CASSIGGGLVF. This chain joins TRBV19 and TRBJ1-2; 7 bases are shared with TRBD1. Germline V lookup: CDR1 LNHDA, CDR2 SQIVND (reference sequence). There are 11 residues in the CDR3.

The V call is TRBV29-1, the J call TRBJ2-3; 8 bases fit TRBD1. V shed 2 bases, J shed 9 bases, and the junction held 13 bases outside the gene matches. The germline CDR1 and CDR2 sequences are SQVTM and ANQGSEA. There are 15 residues in the CDR3. CDR3 DNA sequence: TGCAGCGTTGAACCTCTCGAACAGGGGGTATACACGCAGTATTTT. It yields the protein CSVEPLEQGVYTQYF.

V gene TRBV7-3 combines with J gene TRBJ2-2, with a tentative D call TRBD2 (6 bases). Trimming shortened V by 2 bases and J by 5 bases, and 15 bases separated the two germline ends. This CDR3 region has 16 residues. Per germline, CDR1 SGHTA and CDR2 FQGTGA. The CDR3 is CASSLRGDPQTGELFF. In DNA, the CDR3 is TGTGCCAGCAGCTTACGCGGGGACCCTCAAACCGGGGAGCTGTTTTTT.

This clone was counted only a few times. V usage is TRBV12-3 or TRBV12-4 and J usage is TRBJ1-3; 8 bases match TRBD1. After removal of 6 bases from V and 8 bases from J, the junction contained 6 bases not matched to a gene. This CDR3 is 13 amino acids long. The CDR3 bases are TGTGCCAGCAGGCCAGGGGGCGTAGACACCATATATTTT. This codes for CASRPGGVDTIYF.

V and J are TRBV7-2 and TRBJ2-5; D unresolved. The ends were cut back, 1 base at V and 5 bases at J, with 8 bases in the middle. The CDR3 totals 13 residues. Germline lookup yields CDR1 SGHTA and CDR2 FQGNSA. CDR3 DNA: TGTGCCAGCAGCTTAGGATTCCGGGAGACCCAGTACTTC. Amino acids: CASSLGFRETQYF.

CDR3 sequence: CASSVGQVNTGELFF. The CDR3 DNA reads as TGTGCCAGCAGTGTGGGACAGGTGAACACCGGGGAGCTGTTTTTT. The genes are TRBV2 and TRBJ2-2, with 8 bases identical to TRBD1. V was pared by 4 bases and J by 1 base, with 2 bases of the junction left unmatched. The CDR3 sequence is 15 residues long. The V gene's germline CDR1 is SNHLY and CDR2 FYNNEI. Supplemented by reference TRBV2 and TRBJ2-2, the full variable domain reads EPEVTQTPSHQVTQMGQEVILRCVPISNHLYFYWYRQILGQKVEFLVSFYNNEISEKSEIFDDQFSVERPDGSNFTLKIRSTKLEDSAMYFCASSVGQVNTGELFFGEGSRLTVL.

In DNA form, the CDR3 reads TGTGCCAGCAGCCAAGGATGGGGGGGCTCCTACAATGAGCAGTTCTTC. Amino acids: CASSQGWGGSYNEQFF. This sequence joins TRBV14 and TRBJ2-1, with TRBD2 matching 7 bases. With 1 base clipped from V and 0 bases from J, the junction kept 3 bases outside the gene matches. CDR3 length: 16 amino acids. Germline loops: CDR1 SGHDN, CDR2 FVKESK.

V and J are TRBV3-1 (or the pseudogene TRBV3-2) and TRBJ1-1; 7 positions agree with TRBD1. The CDR3 sequence is 14 residues long. Unmatched junction bases numbered 6, after V lost 4 bases and J lost 4 bases. The V gene's germline CDR1 is LGHDT and CDR2 YNNKEL (reference sequence). CDR3 protein: CASSRTRGTTEAFF. The DNA for the CDR3 is TGTGCCAGCAGCCGGACCAGGGGGACCACTGAAGCTTTCTTT.

The chain joins TRBV7-2 to TRBJ1-2, with 9 positions matching TRBD1. In germline, CDR1 is SGHTA, CDR2 FQGNSA. The CDR3 is made up of 17 amino acids. Trimming cost V 0 bases and J 4 bases; bases outside gene matches: 9. This chain's CDR3 is CASSLALGQGSVYGYTF. CDR3 nucleotide sequence: TGTGCCAGCAGCTTAGCGCTAGGACAGGGGTCGGTCTATGGCTACACCTTC.

V usage is TRBV30 and J usage is TRBJ2-5; D may be TRBD1 (6 bases). This CDR3 is built from 11 residues. CDR1 and CDR2 (germline): GTSNPN, SVGIG (reference sequence). V gave up 4 bases and J gave up 3 bases, with 6 bases separating them. Here the CDR3 reads CAWKGEETQYF. Here the CDR3 DNA reads TGTGCCTGGAAGGGGGAAGAGACCCAGTACTTC.

The gene calls are TRBV2 and TRBJ1-5; D not certain. Germline V gene sequence: CDR1 SNHLY, CDR2 FYNNEI. CDR3 size: 14 residues. The V end was cut by 1 base, the J end by 4 bases, with 8 bases between. CDR3 amino acids: CASSEVFRNQPQHF. CDR3 nucleotide sequence: TGTGCCAGCAGTGAAGTGTTCAGAAATCAGCCCCAGCATTTT.

V is TRBV7-8 and J is TRBJ2-5, with TRBD2 matching over 14 bases. With 5 bases clipped from V and 4 bases from J, the junction kept 3 bases outside the gene matches. Germline assignment: CDR1 SGHVS and CDR2 FQNEAQ. The CDR3 has 15 amino acids. CDR3 in amino acids: CASSIGTSGGETQYF. In nucleotides, the CDR3 is TGTGCCAGCAGCATCGGGACTAGCGGGGGAGAGACCCAGTACTTC.

The chain joins TRBV7-6 to TRBJ2-7, with 7 bases lining up with TRBD1. Germline V gene lookup returns CDR1 SGHVS and CDR2 FNYEAQ. V lost 1 base, J lost 0 bases, and 6 bases stayed unmatched. CDR3 length: 16 residues. Written as DNA, the CDR3 is TGTGCCAGCAGCTTAGGGGTCCCAGGGGGCTCCTACGAGCAGTACTTC. This encodes CASSLGVPGGSYEQYF.

The V gene is TRBV3-1 (or the pseudogene TRBV3-2), the J gene TRBJ2-3; D might be TRBD2 (6 bases). The CDR3 is made up of 16 amino acids. In germline, CDR1 is LGHDT, CDR2 YNNKEL (reference sequence). With 0 bases removed from V and 2 bases from J, the gap between germline ends came to 12 bases. CDR3 DNA: TGTGCCAGCAGCCAAGATTCGCGGGGCGTCACAGATACGCAGTATTTT. Amino acids: CASSQDSRGVTDTQYF.

The chain uses TRBV19 and TRBJ2-3; TRBD2 agrees at 9 bases. This CDR3 region has 15 residues. CDR1 is LNHDA, CDR2 SQIVND, per germline (reference sequence). V was clipped by 6 bases and J by 4 bases; unmatched bases: 8. The CDR3 DNA follows: TGTGCCAGTAGCTCCCCCGGGACTAGCCCAGATACGCAGTATTTT. Translation: CASSSPGTSPDTQYF.

The chain recombines TRBV7-3 with TRBJ2-5, with 7 bases fitting TRBD2. CDR3 size: 14 residues. The V gene's germline CDR1 is SGHTA and CDR2 FQGTGA. Trimming removed 0 bases from V and 5 bases from J; junction bases left unmatched: 3. CDR3 DNA: TGTGCCAGCAGCTTAACGGGGGGGATGGAGACCCAGTACTTC. Protein: CASSLTGGMETQYF.